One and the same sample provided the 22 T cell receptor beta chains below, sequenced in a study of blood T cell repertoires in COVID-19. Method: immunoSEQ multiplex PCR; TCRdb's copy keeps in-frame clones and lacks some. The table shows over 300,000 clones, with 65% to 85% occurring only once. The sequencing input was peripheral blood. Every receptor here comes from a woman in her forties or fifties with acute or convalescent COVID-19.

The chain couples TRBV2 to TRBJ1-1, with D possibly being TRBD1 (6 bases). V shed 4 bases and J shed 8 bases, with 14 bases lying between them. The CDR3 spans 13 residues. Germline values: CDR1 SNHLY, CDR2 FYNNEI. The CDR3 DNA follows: TGTGCCAGCAGTGGCGAGACAGGCAACGAAGCTTTCTTT. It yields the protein CASSGETGNEAFF.

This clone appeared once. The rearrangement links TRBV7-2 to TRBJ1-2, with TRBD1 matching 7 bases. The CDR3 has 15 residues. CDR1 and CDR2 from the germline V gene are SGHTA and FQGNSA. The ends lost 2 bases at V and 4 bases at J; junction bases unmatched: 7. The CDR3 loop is CASSLLPTGIYGYTF. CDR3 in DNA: TGTGCCAGCAGCTTACTCCCGACAGGGATCTATGGCTACACCTTC.

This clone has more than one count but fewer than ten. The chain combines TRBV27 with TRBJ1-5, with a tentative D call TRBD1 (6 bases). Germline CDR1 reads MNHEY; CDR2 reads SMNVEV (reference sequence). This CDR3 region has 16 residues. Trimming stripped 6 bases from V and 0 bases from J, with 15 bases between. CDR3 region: CASRSTGLYSNQPQHF. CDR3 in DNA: TGTGCCAGCAGGAGCACAGGGTTATATAGCAATCAGCCCCAGCATTTT.

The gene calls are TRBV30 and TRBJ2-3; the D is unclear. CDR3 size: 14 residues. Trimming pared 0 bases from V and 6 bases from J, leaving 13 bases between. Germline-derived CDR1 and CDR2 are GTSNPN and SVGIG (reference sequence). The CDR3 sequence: CAWSVSSFGDTQYF. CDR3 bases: TGTGCCTGGAGTGTAAGTTCTTTTGGCGATACGCAGTATTTT.

The CDR3 here is CASSRGVNTEAFF. The CDR3 DNA sequence: TGTGCCAGCAGTCGAGGAGTGAACACTGAAGCTTTCTTT. The rearrangement uses TRBV12-3 or TRBV12-4 and TRBJ1-1; unclear D gene. The CDR3 loop spans 13 amino acids. Trimming cost V 5 bases and J 0 bases, with 7 bases left between them.

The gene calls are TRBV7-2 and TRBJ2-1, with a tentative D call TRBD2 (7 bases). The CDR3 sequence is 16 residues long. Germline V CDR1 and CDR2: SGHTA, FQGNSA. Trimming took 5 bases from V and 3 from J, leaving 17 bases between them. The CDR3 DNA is TGTGCCAGCAGCACCCGGCGGGGGCAGGACTACAATGAGCAGTTCTTC. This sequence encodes CASSTRRGQDYNEQFF.

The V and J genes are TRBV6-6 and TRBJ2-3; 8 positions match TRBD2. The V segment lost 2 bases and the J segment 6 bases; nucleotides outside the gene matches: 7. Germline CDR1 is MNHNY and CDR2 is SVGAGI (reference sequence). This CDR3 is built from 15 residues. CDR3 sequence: CASSYVGTRGDTQYF. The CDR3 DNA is TGTGCCAGCAGTTACGTAGGGACTAGGGGGGATACGCAGTATTTT.

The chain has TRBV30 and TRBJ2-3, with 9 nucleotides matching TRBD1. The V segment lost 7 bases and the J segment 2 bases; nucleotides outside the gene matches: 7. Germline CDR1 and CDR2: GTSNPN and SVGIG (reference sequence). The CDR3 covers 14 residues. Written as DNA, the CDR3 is TGTGCCTCCGGGACAGGGTCCTTCACAGATACGCAGTATTTT. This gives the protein CASGTGSFTDTQYF.

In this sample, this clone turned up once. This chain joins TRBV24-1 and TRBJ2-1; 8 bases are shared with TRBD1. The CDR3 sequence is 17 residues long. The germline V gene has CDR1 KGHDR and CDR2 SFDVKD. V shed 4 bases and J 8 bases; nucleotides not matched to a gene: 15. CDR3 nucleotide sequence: TGTGCCACCAGTGACTCCCCCGGACAGGGTGAGCCCGATGAGCAGTTCTTC. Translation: CATSDSPGQGEPDEQFF.

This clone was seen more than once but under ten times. CDR3 sequence (DNA): TGTGCCAGCAGCTTATGGACAACGGGACTAGTACCAGATACGCAGTATTTT. Translation gives CASSLWTTGLVPDTQYF. This chain uses TRBV7-9 with TRBJ2-3; 8 bases map to TRBD2. With V trimmed by 2 bases and J by 4 bases, 11 bases remained unmatched. The CDR3 extends over 17 amino acids. Germline-derived CDR1 and CDR2 are SEHNR and FQNEAQ (reference sequence).

The DNA of the CDR3 is TGCGCCAGCAGCTTGACTAGCGGGGGGGCCGGAGAGACCCAGTACTTC. Amino acid sequence: CASSLTSGGAGETQYF. This sequence joins TRBV5-1 and TRBJ2-5; TRBD2 aligns across 13 bases. CDR1 SGHRS and CDR2 YFSETQ come from the germline V gene. Germline trimming cut 1 base from V and 4 bases from J; bases unmatched to any gene: 4. The CDR3 covers 16 residues.

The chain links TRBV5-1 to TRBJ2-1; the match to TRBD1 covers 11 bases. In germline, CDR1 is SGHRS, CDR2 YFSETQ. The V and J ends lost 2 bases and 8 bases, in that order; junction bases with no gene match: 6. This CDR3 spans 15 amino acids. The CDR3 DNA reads TGCGCCAGCAGCTTCTCCGGGACAGGGGGTGATGAGCAGTTCTTC. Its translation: CASSFSGTGGDEQFF. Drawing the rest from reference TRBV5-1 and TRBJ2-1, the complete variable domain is KAGVTQTPRYLIKTRGQQVTLSCSPISGHRSVSWYQQTPGQGLQFLFEYFSETQRNKGNFPGRFSGRQFSNSRSEMNVSTLELGDSALYLCASSFSGTGGDEQFFGPGTRLTVL.

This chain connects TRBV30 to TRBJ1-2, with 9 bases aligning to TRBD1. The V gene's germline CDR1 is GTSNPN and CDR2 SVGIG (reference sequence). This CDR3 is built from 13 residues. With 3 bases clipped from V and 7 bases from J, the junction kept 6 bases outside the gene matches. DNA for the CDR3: TGTGCCTGGAGCGCCGGGACAGGGTCTGGCTACACCTTC. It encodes CAWSAGTGSGYTF. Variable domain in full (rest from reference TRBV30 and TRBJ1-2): SQTIHQWPATLVQPVGSPLSLECTVEGTSNPNLYWYRQAAGRGLQLLFYSVGIGQISSEVPQNLSASRPQDRQFILSSKKLLLSDSGFYLCAWSAGTGSGYTFGSGTRLTVV.

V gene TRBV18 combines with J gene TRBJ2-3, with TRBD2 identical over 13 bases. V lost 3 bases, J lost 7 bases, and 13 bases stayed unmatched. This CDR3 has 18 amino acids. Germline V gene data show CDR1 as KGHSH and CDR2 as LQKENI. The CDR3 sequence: CASSPQSGTSGIGYTQYF. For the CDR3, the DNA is TGTGCCAGCTCACCCCAGTCCGGGACTAGCGGGATAGGATATACGCAGTATTTT.

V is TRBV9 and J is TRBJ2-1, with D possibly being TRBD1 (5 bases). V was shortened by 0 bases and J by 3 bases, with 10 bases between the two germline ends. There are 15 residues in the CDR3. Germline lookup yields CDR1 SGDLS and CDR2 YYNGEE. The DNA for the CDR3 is TGTGCCAGCAGCGTAGTTCCCACAGGCTACAATGAGCAGTTCTTC. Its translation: CASSVVPTGYNEQFF. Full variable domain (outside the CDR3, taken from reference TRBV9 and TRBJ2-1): DSGVTQTPKHLITATGQRVTLRCSPRSGDLSVYWYQQSLDQGLQFLIQYYNGEERAKGNILERFSAQQFPDLHSELNLSSLELGDSALYFCASSVVPTGYNEQFFGPGTRLTVL.

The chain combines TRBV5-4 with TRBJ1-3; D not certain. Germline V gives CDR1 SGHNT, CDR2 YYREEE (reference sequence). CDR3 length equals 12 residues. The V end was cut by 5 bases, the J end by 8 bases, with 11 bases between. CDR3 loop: CASSFSGDTIYF. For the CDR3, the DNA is TGTGCCAGCAGTTTCAGCGGGGACACCATATATTTT.

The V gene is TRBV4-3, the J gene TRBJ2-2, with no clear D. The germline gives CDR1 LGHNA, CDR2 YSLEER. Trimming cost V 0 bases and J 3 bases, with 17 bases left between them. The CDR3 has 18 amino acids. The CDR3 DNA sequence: TGCGCCAGCAGCCAAGATGGCCCGATCAGAATGGACACCGGGGAGCTGTTTTTT. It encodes CASSQDGPIRMDTGELFF.

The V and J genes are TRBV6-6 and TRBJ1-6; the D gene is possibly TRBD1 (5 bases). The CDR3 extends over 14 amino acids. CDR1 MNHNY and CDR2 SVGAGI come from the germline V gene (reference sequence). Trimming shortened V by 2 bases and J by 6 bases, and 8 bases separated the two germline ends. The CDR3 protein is CASSYPGGNSPLHF. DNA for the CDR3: TGTGCCAGCAGTTACCCCGGGGGTAATTCACCCCTCCACTTT.

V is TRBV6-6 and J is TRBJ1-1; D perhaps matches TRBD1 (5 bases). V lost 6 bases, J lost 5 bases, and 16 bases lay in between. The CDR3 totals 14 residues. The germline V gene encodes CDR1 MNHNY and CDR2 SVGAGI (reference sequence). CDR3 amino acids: CASSDGTQGTEAFF. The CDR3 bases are TGTGCCAGCAGCGATGGTACCCAGGGTACTGAAGCTTTCTTT.

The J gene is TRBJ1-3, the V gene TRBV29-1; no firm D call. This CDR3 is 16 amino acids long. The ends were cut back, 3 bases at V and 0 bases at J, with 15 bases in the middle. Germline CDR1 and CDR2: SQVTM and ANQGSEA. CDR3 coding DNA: TGCAGCGTTGAGAGAACAGACCCCGGCTCTGGAAACACCATATATTTT. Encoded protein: CSVERTDPGSGNTIYF.

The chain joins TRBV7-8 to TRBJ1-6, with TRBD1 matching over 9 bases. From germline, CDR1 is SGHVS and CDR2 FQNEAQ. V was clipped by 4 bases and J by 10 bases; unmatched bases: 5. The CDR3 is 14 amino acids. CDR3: CASSSDRGYSPLHF. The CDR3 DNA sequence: TGTGCCAGCAGCTCGGACAGGGGTTACTCACCCCTCCACTTT. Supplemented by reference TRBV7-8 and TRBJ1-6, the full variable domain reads GAGVSQSPRYKVAKRGQDVALRCDPISGHVSLFWYQQALGQGPEFLTYFQNEAQLDKSGLPSDRFFAERPEGSVSTLKIQRTQQEDSAVYLCASSSDRGYSPLHFGNGTRLTVT.

The CDR3 DNA sequence: TGTGCCAGTAGTAAAGATGGGACAGTCCTAAACATTCAGTACTTC. Its translation is CASSKDGTVLNIQYF. The genes are TRBV19 and TRBJ2-4, with TRBD1 matching 7 bases. Germline V gives CDR1 LNHDA, CDR2 SQIVND (reference sequence). The CDR3 has 15 amino acids. The V gene end was trimmed by 4 bases and the J gene end by 6 bases; junction bases not matched to a gene: 9.